Each of the 23 T cell receptor beta chains below was sequenced from the same sample in a study of cytomegalovirus exposure and HLA in healthy donors. Use of 60 Vbeta and 13 Jbeta primers characterized the PCR. The data were produced by immunoSEQ multiplex PCR, yet TCRdb's version contains in-frame clones alone and is incomplete. The sample records about 140,000 clones, approximately 73% being singletons. The specimen was PBMCs. Receptors were obtained from a woman aged 40 to 55 in good health and CMV-seronegative.

This clone was found once. V is TRBV28 and J is TRBJ2-1, with D possibly TRBD1 on 5 matching bases. The CDR3 length is 15 residues. Germline lookup yields CDR1 MDHEN and CDR2 SYDVKM. Trimming left V 5 bases short and J 1 base short, with 12 bases between. In DNA, the CDR3 is TGTGCCAGCAGTCCCCCCCAGGGTTCCTACAATGAGCAGTTCTTC. This gives the protein CASSPPQGSYNEQFF.

The V call is TRBV6-1, the J call TRBJ2-5; D call uncertain. The CDR3 sequence is 10 residues long. CDR1 is MNHNS and CDR2 is SASEGT in the germline V gene. Trimming cost V 5 bases and J 4 bases, with 2 bases left between them. The CDR3 loop reads CASSLETQYF. The CDR3 coding sequence is TGTGCCAGCAGTCTAGAGACCCAGTACTTC.

The chain employs TRBV18 and TRBJ1-2; D remains ambiguous. The germline gives CDR1 KGHSH, CDR2 LQKENI. Trimming removed 2 bases at V and 6 bases at J, with 16 bases between. The CDR3 contains 15 residues. CDR3 region: CASSPEGDSDHGYTF. In DNA form, the CDR3 reads TGTGCCAGCTCACCAGAAGGAGACTCCGATCATGGCTACACCTTC.

This rearrangement joins TRBV6-1 to TRBJ2-7; 8 nucleotides match TRBD1. Looked up from germline, CDR1 is MNHNS and CDR2 is SASEGT. Unmatched junction bases numbered 8, after V lost 5 bases and J lost 5 bases. The CDR3 contains 14 residues. This chain's CDR3 is CASSPPDRENEQYF. The CDR3, as DNA: TGTGCCAGCAGTCCACCGGACAGGGAAAACGAGCAGTACTTC.

The CDR3 nucleotides are TGTGCCAGCAGCCCGAGGGGACAGGGGCCTACAAGCTCCTACAATGAGCAGTTCTTC. Its translation: CASSPRGQGPTSSYNEQFF. This rearrangement joins TRBV7-9 to TRBJ2-1, with 10 bases aligning to TRBD1. The CDR3 runs to 19 residues. From germline, CDR1 is SEHNR and CDR2 FQNEAQ (reference sequence). V shed 5 bases, J shed 0 bases, and the junction held 13 bases outside the gene matches.

The CDR3 sequence is CASLGTGYTEAFF. The CDR3 region has the DNA TGCGCCAGCCTGGGGACAGGCTACACTGAAGCTTTCTTT. The chain joins TRBV5-1 to TRBJ1-1; TRBD1 matches at 8 bases. This CDR3 is built from 13 residues. In germline, CDR1 is SGHRS, CDR2 YFSETQ. V shed 7 bases and J 3 bases; nucleotides not matched to a gene: 5.

This clone has just a few counts. The rearrangement uses TRBV4-1 and TRBJ1-2; no reliable D call. Germline lookup yields CDR1 MGHRA and CDR2 YSYEKL. This CDR3 comprises 16 residues. V lost 0 bases and J 0 bases, leaving 11 bases between the germline ends. In DNA form, the CDR3 reads TGCGCCAGCAGCCAAGATCGGGTAGCCACTAACTATGGCTACACCTTC. Translation: CASSQDRVATNYGYTF.

The chain couples TRBV5-1 to TRBJ2-7, with D possibly TRBD1 on 5 matching bases. V lost 1 base and J lost 2, with 7 bases in between. Germline V lookup: CDR1 SGHRS, CDR2 YFSETQ. The CDR3 has 13 residues. The CDR3 DNA reads as TGCGCCAGCAGCTTGACAGGTCCCTACGAGCAGTACTTC. Translated, it gives CASSLTGPYEQYF.

The V and J genes are TRBV6-1 and TRBJ2-3; 7 bases agree with TRBD2. Germline V gives CDR1 MNHNS, CDR2 SASEGT. V was clipped by 6 bases and J by 4 bases; unmatched bases: 7. This CDR3 has 14 residues. The chain's CDR3 is CASRTGGGADTQYF. CDR3 DNA: TGTGCCAGCAGGACGGGGGGTGGGGCAGATACGCAGTATTTT.

V usage is TRBV7-9 and J usage is TRBJ2-2; TRBD1 might be the D (5 bases). Germline-derived CDR1 and CDR2 are SEHNR and FQNEAQ (reference sequence). This CDR3 comprises 17 residues. V lost 3 bases to trimming and J lost 1 base, with 15 bases between them. CDR3 nucleotides: TGTGCCAGCAGCTTCCCCTTGGGAAGGGGGAACACCGGGGAGCTGTTTTTT. Encoded protein: CASSFPLGRGNTGELFF. Full variable domain (rest looked up from reference TRBV7-9 and TRBJ2-2): DTGVSQNPRHKITKRGQNVTFRCDPISEHNRLYWYRQTLGQGPEFLTYFQNEAQLEKSRLLSDRFSAERPKGSFSTLEIQRTEQGDSAMYLCASSFPLGRGNTGELFFGEGSRLTVL.

V usage is TRBV14 and J usage is TRBJ2-5, with 8 bases that match TRBD1. The CDR3 totals 15 residues. Germline-derived CDR1 and CDR2 are SGHDN and FVKESK. The junction had 5 bases not matched to a gene; V was cut back by 3 bases and J by 2 bases. CDR3 sequence: CASSHLGQGQETQYF. The DNA for the CDR3 is TGTGCCAGCAGCCACCTCGGACAGGGACAAGAGACCCAGTACTTC.

This sequence joins TRBV19 and TRBJ2-1, with 8 bases matching TRBD2. Germline V gene data show CDR1 as LNHDA and CDR2 as SQIVND (reference sequence). Trimming removed 3 bases from V and 7 bases from J; junction bases left unmatched: 8. This CDR3 is built from 15 residues. The DNA for the CDR3 is TGTGCCAGTAGTATTCCGGCGGGGGGCCGGAATGAGCAGTTCTTC. Its protein is CASSIPAGGRNEQFF.

This clone was seen more than once but under ten times. CDR3 sequence (DNA): TGTGCCAGCAGCCCAATAGGTAGCGGGGGTCTTAGCACAGATACGCAGTATTTT. It encodes CASSPIGSGGLSTDTQYF. The chain couples TRBV9 to TRBJ2-3, with 9 bases matching TRBD2. J lost 0 bases, V lost 4 bases, and 12 bases had no gene match. CDR3 size: 18 residues. Germline CDR1 and CDR2: SGDLS and YYNGEE.

This chain uses TRBV5-1 with TRBJ2-3; 7 nucleotides line up with TRBD2. The germline V gene encodes CDR1 SGHRS and CDR2 YFSETQ. CDR3 length equals 19 residues. V shed 4 bases, J shed 0 bases, and the junction held 17 bases outside the gene matches. The CDR3 DNA reads as TGCGCCAGCAGCCTGTTAAGGGAGGGTAAGTGTCCTAGCACAGATACGCAGTATTTT. Encoded protein: CASSLLREGKCPSTDTQYF.

The rearrangement uses TRBV7-8 and TRBJ2-1, with TRBD2 matching 14 bases. Trimming at V came to 0 bases and at J to 5 bases, leaving 0 bases not matched to a gene. The germline V gene encodes CDR1 SGHVS and CDR2 FQNEAQ. This CDR3 spans 16 amino acids. CDR3 sequence (DNA): TGTGCCAGCAGCTTAGCGACTAGCGGGGGGGACAATGAGCAGTTCTTC. Translated, it gives CASSLATSGGDNEQFF.

The genes are TRBV6-5 and TRBJ1-1; no firm D call. The V and J ends lost 5 bases and 1 base respectively, with 11 bases between them. The CDR3 has 14 residues. Germline V gene lookup returns CDR1 MNHEY and CDR2 SVGAGI. The CDR3 here is CASSAVLENTEAFF. In DNA form, the CDR3 reads TGTGCCAGCAGTGCGGTTCTAGAGAACACTGAAGCTTTCTTT.

This clone was recorded a few times. This sequence joins TRBV10-3 and TRBJ1-1; 7 nucleotides align to TRBD1. The V and J ends lost 9 bases and 1 base, in that order; junction bases with no gene match: 5. The CDR3 has 13 residues. Germline CDR1 and CDR2: ENHRY and SYGVKD. In DNA form, the CDR3 reads TGTGCCATTCAAGGGGGCTGGAACACTGAAGCTTTCTTT. It yields the protein CAIQGGWNTEAFF.

The chain has TRBV10-1 and TRBJ2-1; a possible D gene is TRBD2 (5 bases). The CDR3 extends over 14 amino acids. V was pared by 8 bases and J by 2 bases, with 13 bases between. CDR1 and CDR2 (germline): WNHNN, SYGVQD (reference sequence). In DNA form, the CDR3 reads TGCGCCAGCCGGGCGGGTAGTACCTACAATGAGCAGTTCTTC. This sequence encodes CASRAGSTYNEQFF.

This clone came up a few times. The chain carries TRBV10-3 and TRBJ1-1; TRBD1 aligns across 7 bases. Germline loops: CDR1 ENHRY, CDR2 SYGVKD. The CDR3 is made up of 16 amino acids. With 2 bases clipped from V and 0 bases from J, the junction kept 6 bases outside the gene matches. DNA of the CDR3: TGTGCCATCAGTGAGAGGAGGGGGCGGATGAACACTGAAGCTTTCTTT. This gives the protein CAISERRGRMNTEAFF.

V is TRBV29-1 and J is TRBJ1-2; 8 bases are shared with TRBD1. Germline trimming cut 3 bases from V and 1 base from J; bases unmatched to any gene: 4. Germline lookup yields CDR1 SQVTM and CDR2 ANQGSEA. The CDR3 is made up of 14 amino acids. The chain's CDR3 is CSVDRDRLNYGYTF. DNA of the CDR3: TGCAGCGTTGATAGGGACAGGCTTAACTATGGCTACACCTTC.

V and J are TRBV29-1 and TRBJ2-1; TRBD1 aligns across 8 bases. CDR3 size: 15 residues. J was trimmed by 8 bases and V by 0 bases; bases with no gene match: 9. CDR1 is SQVTM, CDR2 ANQGSEA, per germline. The CDR3 protein is CSVEEGSGGFDEQFF. The CDR3 DNA is TGCAGCGTTGAAGAAGGGTCAGGGGGCTTCGATGAGCAGTTCTTC.

The chain is built from TRBV4-1 and TRBJ1-1; TRBD1 might be the D (6 bases). V was shortened by 8 bases and J by 11 bases, with 24 bases between the two germline ends. The CDR3 totals 14 residues. Germline V gene data show CDR1 as MGHRA and CDR2 as YSYEKL. CDR3 sequence (DNA): TGCGCCAGCTCCGAACGGGGGGGCATTTCGGCGGCTTTCTTT. Its protein is CASSERGGISAAFF.

The V and J genes are TRBV6-1 and TRBJ1-4; no clear D gene. The CDR3 is 13 amino acids. CDR1 MNHNS and CDR2 SASEGT come from the germline V gene. Trimming removed 2 bases from V and 7 bases from J, with 8 bases in between. This chain's CDR3 is CASSENSSEKLFF. The CDR3 DNA reads as TGTGCCAGCAGTGAAAACAGCAGTGAAAAACTGTTTTTT.